The following is a T cell receptor beta chain sequence with its context. The antigen remains undetermined. The data originate from a study of vaccination and CD4 T cells after COVID-19. Study background: Researchers treated cells with overlapping spike peptides taken from SARS-CoV-2, HCoV-NL63, HCoV-OC43 and HCoV-229E. Researchers treated control cultures with a CEFX pool, an HIV-1 Nef pool, or no peptide.

Germline assignment: CDR1 DFQATT and CDR2 SNEGSKA (reference sequence). The CDR3 has 18 amino acids. Study-wide results and limits: Median SARS-CoV-2-reactive clonotypes rose from approximately 23 to 38, not significantly.

The Oncomine TCR Beta short-read assay was applied to DNA of cultured CD4+ T cells. MiXCR, applied by TCRdb to the PCR reads, yields one record per CDR3 protein. The profile shows around 20,000 distinct CDR3 sequences, about three fifths of them singletons. Sample treatment: approximately 9-day PBMC culture with coronavirus spike peptide pools or control peptides (ViraFEST assay). Per well, 1.5 million to 2.5 million PBMCs were cultured in the presence of around 9.1 IU/ml IL-2 and approximately 9.5 ug/ml peptide pools. The sequencing here drew on CD4+ T cells from blood, cultured in vitro, taken before SARS-CoV-2 vaccination. The chain employs TRBV20-1 and TRBJ2-4; a weak D match, TRBD2 (5 bases). This clonotype was sampled from a human donor who had recovered from COVID-19. The CDR3 is CSGSNPRATLTAKNIQYF. The CDR3 DNA sequence: TGCAGCGGAAGCAATCCGAGGGCGACTCTAACCGCCAAAAACATTCAGTACTTC.